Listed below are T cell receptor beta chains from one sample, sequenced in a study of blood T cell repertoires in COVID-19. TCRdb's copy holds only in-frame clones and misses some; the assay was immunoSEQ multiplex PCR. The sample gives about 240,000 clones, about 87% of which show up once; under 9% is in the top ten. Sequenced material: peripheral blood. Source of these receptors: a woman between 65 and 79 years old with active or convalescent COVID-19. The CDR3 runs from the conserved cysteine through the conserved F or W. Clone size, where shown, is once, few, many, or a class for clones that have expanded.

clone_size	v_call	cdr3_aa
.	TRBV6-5	CASSYSGGRQGELFF
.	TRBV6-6	CATVDRGNEKLFF
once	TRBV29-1	CSVGQGDGSPLHF
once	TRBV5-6	CASSRIEGDTEAFF
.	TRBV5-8	CASSVGPGLAGVSSYNEQFF
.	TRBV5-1	CASSPTRGTGDEQYF
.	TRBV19	CASRPHPGLAGGTTDTQYF
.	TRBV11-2	CASSDRVQNSPLHF
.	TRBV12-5	CASGDGGRGILMLRTGELFF
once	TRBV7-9	CASSLERTEETQYF
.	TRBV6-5	CASSYQGRYTF
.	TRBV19	CASTEMSQGHEKLFF
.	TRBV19	CASSRTGGETQYF
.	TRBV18	CASSPPPGKAPYEQYF
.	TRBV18	CASSPSPGTGNTEAFF
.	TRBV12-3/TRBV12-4	CASSALTYEQYF
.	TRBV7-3	CASSFLGQPQHF
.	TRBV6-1	CASTGYNEQFF
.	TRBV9	CASSVQIEGETQYF
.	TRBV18	CASSPSGFQPQHF